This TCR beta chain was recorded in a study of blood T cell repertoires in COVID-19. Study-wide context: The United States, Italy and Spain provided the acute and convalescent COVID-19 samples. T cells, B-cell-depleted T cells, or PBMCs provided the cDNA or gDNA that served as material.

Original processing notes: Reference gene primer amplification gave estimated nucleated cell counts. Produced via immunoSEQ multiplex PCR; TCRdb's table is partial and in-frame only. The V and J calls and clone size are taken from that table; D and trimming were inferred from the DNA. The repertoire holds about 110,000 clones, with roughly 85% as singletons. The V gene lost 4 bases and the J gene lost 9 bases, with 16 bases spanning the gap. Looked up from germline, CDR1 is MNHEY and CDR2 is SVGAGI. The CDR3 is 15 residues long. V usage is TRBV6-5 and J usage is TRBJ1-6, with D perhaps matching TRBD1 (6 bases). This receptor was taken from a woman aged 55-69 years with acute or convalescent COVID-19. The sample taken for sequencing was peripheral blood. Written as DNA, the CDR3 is TGTGCCAGCAGTTTAGGGGATACAGGGATTTCACCCCTCCACTTT. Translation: CASSLGDTGISPLHF.